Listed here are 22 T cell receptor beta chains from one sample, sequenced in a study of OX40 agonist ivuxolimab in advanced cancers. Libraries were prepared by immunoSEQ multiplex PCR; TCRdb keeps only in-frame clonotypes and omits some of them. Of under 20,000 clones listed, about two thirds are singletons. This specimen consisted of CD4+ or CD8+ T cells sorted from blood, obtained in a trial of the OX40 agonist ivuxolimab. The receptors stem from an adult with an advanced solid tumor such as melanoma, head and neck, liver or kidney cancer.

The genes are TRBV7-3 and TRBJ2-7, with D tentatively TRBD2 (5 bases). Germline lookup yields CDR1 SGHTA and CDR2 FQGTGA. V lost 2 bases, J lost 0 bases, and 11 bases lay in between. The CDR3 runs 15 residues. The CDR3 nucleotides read TGTGCCAGCAGCTTAGCGGGCGGAAGCTCCTACGAGCAGTACTTC. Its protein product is CASSLAGGSSYEQYF.

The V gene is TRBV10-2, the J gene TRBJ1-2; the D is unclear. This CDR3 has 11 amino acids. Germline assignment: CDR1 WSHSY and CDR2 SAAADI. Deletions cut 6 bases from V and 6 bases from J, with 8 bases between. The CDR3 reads CASRVDDGYTF. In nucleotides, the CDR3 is TGCGCCAGCAGGGTTGACGATGGCTACACCTTC.

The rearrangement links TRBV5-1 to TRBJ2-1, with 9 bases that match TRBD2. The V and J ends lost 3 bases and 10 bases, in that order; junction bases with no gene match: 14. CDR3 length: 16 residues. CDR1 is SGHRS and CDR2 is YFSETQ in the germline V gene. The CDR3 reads CASSSGSAGGPREQFF. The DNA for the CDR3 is TGCGCCAGCAGCTCGGGGAGTGCGGGGGGGCCCAGAGAGCAGTTCTTC. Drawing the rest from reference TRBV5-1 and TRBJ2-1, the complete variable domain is KAGVTQTPRYLIKTRGQQVTLSCSPISGHRSVSWYQQTPGQGLQFLFEYFSETQRNKGNFPGRFSGRQFSNSRSEMNVSTLELGDSALYLCASSSGSAGGPREQFFGPGTRLTVL.

In DNA form, the CDR3 reads TGTGCCACCAGCAGAGTAAAACAAGGGTCGGTAGAGCAGTACTTC. The encoded protein is CATSRVKQGSVEQYF. J is TRBJ2-7 and V is TRBV15; D is undetermined. The CDR3 contains 15 residues. Trimming removed 1 base from V and 7 bases from J, with 17 bases in between. Germline values: CDR1 LNHNV, CDR2 YYDKDF (reference sequence).

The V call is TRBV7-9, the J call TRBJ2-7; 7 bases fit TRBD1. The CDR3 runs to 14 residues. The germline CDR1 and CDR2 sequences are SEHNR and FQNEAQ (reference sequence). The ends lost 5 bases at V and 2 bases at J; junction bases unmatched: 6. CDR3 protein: CASSPRDSTYEQYF. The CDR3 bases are TGTGCCAGCAGCCCCCGGGACAGTACCTACGAGCAGTACTTC.

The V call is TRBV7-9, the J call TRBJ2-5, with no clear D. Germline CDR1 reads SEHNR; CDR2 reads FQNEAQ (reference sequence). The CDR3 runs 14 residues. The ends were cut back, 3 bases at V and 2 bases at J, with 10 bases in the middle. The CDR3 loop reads CASSFSRQQETQYF. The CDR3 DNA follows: TGTGCCAGCAGCTTCAGTAGGCAGCAAGAGACCCAGTACTTC. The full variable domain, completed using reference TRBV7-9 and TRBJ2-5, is DTGVSQNPRHKITKRGQNVTFRCDPISEHNRLYWYRQTLGQGPEFLTYFQNEAQLEKSRLLSDRFSAERPKGSFSTLEIQRTEQGDSAMYLCASSFSRQQETQYFGPGTRLLVL.

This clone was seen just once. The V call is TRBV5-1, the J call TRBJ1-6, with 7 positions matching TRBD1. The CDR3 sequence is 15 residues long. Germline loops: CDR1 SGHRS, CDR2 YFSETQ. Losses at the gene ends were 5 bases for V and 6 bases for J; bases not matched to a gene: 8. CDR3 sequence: CASRLARGGNSPLHF. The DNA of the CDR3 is TGCGCCAGCAGACTCGCCAGGGGGGGTAATTCACCCCTCCACTTT.

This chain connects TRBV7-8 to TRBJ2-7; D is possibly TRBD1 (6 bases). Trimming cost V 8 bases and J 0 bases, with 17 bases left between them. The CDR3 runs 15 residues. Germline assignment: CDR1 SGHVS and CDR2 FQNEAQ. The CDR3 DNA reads TGTGCCAGCTCCATAACCGGACAGTCCTCCTACGAGCAGTACTTC. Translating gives CASSITGQSSYEQYF.

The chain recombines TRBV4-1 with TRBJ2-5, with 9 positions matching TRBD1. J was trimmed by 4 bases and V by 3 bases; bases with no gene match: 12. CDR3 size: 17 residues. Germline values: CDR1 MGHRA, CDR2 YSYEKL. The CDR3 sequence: CASSHYFPTGGGETQYF. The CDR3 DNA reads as TGCGCCAGCAGCCACTATTTCCCGACAGGGGGGGGAGAGACCCAGTACTTC.

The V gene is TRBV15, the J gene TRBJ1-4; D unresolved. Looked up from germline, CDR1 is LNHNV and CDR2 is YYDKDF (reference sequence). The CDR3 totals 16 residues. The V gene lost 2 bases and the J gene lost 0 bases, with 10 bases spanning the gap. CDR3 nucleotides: TGTGCCACCAGCAGATCGGGCCCATCAACTAATGAAAAACTGTTTTTT. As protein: CATSRSGPSTNEKLFF.

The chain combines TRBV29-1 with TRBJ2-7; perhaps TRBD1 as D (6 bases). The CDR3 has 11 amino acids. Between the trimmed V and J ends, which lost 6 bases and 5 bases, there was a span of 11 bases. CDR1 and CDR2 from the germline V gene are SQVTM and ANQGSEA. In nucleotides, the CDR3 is TGCAGCGTCCAGGGGATTCACGAGCAGTACTTC. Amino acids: CSVQGIHEQYF.

CDR3 residues: CAISVQGATSQANTEAFF. The CDR3 DNA sequence: TGTGCCATCAGTGTACAGGGGGCAACTTCCCAAGCGAACACTGAAGCTTTCTTT. The rearrangement joins TRBV10-3 to TRBJ1-1; 9 bases align to TRBD1. Trimming at V came to 4 bases and at J to 1 base, leaving 13 bases not matched to a gene. The CDR3 has 18 amino acids. The germline V gene has CDR1 ENHRY and CDR2 SYGVKD.

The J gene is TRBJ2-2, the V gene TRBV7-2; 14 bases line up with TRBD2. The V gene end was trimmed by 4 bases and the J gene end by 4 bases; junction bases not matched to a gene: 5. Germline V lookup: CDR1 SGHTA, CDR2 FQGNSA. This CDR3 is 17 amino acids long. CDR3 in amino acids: CASSSTSGGAGTGELFF. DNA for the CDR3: TGTGCCAGCAGCTCGACTAGCGGGGGGGCGGGCACCGGGGAGCTGTTTTTT.

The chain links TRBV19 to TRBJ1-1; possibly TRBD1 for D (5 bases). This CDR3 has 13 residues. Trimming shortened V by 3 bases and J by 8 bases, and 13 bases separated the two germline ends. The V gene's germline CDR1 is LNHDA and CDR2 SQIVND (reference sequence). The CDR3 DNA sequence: TGTGCCAGTAGTATTGTGTGGGGGGAAGAAGCTTTCTTT. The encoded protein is CASSIVWGEEAFF.

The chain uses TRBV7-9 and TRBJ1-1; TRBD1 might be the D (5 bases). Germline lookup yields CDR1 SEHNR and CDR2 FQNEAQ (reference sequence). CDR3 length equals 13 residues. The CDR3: CAITGIGNTEAFF. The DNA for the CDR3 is TGTGCAATAACAGGCATCGGGAACACTGAAGCTTTCTTT.

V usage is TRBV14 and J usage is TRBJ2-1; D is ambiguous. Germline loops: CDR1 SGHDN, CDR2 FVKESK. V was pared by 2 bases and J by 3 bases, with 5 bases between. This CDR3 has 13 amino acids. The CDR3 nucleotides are TGTGCCAGCAGCCAAACGAGCTACAATGAGCAGTTCTTC. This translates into CASSQTSYNEQFF. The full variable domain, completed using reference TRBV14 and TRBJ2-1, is EAGVTQFPSHSVIEKGQTVTLRCDPISGHDNLYWYRRVMGKEIKFLLHFVKESKQDESGMPNNRFLAERTGGTYSTLKVQPAELEDSGVYFCASSQTSYNEQFFGPGTRLTVL.

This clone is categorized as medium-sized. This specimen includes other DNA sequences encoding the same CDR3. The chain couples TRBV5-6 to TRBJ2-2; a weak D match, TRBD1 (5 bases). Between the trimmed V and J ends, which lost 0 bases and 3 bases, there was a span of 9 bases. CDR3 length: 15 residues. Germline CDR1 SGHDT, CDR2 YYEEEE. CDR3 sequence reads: CASSLVQGDTGELFF. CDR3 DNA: TGTGCCAGCAGCTTGGTTCAGGGTGACACCGGGGAGCTGTTTTTT.

Written as DNA, the CDR3 is TGTGCCAGCAGCCTCTGGACTAGCGTAGACATTCAGTACTTC. Amino acids: CASSLWTSVDIQYF. The chain couples TRBV5-6 to TRBJ2-4, with 9 bases fitting TRBD2. The CDR3 contains 14 residues. CDR1 is SGHDT and CDR2 is YYEEEE in the germline V gene. Trimming removed 4 bases from V and 8 bases from J; junction bases left unmatched: 7.

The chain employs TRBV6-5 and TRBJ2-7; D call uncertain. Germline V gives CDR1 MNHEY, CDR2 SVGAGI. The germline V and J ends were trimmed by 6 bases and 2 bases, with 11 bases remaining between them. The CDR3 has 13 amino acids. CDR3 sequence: CASSPGPPYEQYF. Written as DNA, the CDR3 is TGTGCCAGCAGCCCCGGACCCCCCTACGAGCAGTACTTC.

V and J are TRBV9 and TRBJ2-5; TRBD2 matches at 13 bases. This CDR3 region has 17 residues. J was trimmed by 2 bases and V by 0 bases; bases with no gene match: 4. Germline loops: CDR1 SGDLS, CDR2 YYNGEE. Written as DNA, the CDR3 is TGTGCCAGCAGCGTAGGTGGGACTAGCGGGGCGCAAGAGACCCAGTACTTC. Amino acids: CASSVGGTSGAQETQYF.

Written as DNA, the CDR3 is TGTGCCAGCGGGACTCCACGTGCACCCCTCCACTTT. This translates into CASGTPRAPLHF. The chain carries TRBV5-4 and TRBJ1-6; tentatively, D is TRBD1 (5 bases). Germline lookup yields CDR1 SGHNT and CDR2 YYREEE (reference sequence). The ends were cut back, 7 bases at V and 11 bases at J, with 13 bases in the middle. CDR3 length: 12 residues. Together with reference TRBV5-4 and TRBJ1-6, the CDR3 gives the full variable domain: ETGVTQSPTHLIKTRGQQVTLRCSSQSGHNTVSWYQQALGQGPQFIFQYYREEENGRGNFPPRFSGLQFPNYSSELNVNALELDDSALYLCASGTPRAPLHFGNGTRLTVT.

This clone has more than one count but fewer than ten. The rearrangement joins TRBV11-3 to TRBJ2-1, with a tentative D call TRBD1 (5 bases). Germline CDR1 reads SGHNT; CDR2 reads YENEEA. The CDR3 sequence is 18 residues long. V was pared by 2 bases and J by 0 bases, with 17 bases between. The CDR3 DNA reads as TGTGCCAGCAGCTTAAAGGGTAGGGGCTGGAGCTCCTACAATGAGCAGTTCTTC. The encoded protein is CASSLKGRGWSSYNEQFF.